The clone carrying this T cell receptor (beta chain) was counted only a few times. The target antigen is unknown. The data derive from a study of OX40 agonist ivuxolimab in advanced cancers. Whole-study context: An agonistic human IgG2 monoclonal antibody against OX40 (CD134) was given. Patients with hepatocellular carcinoma, melanoma, renal cell or head and neck cancer made up the dose-escalation patients. Three patients, one with hepatocellular carcinoma and two with cutaneous melanoma, responded partially.

Germline CDR1 reads WNHNN; CDR2 reads SYGVQD (reference sequence). V lost 5 bases to trimming and J lost 1 base, with 5 bases between them. The CDR3 is made up of 12 amino acids. Study-wide points: Expanded clones were, on average, more numerous in CD8+ T cells than in CD4+.

Clones were sequenced by immunoSEQ multiplex PCR, and TCRdb holds only the in-frame ones, with some missing. This table holds about 85,000 clones, roughly 91% found once. The source was CD4+ or CD8+ T cells sorted from blood, collected in a trial of the OX40 agonist ivuxolimab. This chain links TRBV10-1 with TRBJ1-1; no firm D call. The sequence came from an adult with an advanced solid tumor such as melanoma, head and neck, liver or kidney cancer. CDR3 in amino acids: CASSRKNTEAFF. CDR3 DNA sequence: TGCGCCAGCAGTAGGAAGAACACTGAAGCTTTCTTT.